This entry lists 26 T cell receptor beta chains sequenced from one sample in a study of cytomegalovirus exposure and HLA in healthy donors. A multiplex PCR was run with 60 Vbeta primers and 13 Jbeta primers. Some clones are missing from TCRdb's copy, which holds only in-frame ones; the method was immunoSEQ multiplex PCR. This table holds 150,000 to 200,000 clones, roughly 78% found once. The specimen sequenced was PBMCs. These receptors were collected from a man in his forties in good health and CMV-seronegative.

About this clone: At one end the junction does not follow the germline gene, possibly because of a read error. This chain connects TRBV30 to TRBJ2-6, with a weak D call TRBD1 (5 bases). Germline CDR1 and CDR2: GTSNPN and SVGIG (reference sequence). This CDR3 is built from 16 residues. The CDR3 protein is CAWSVRVHSGANGLTF. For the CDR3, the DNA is TGTGCCTGGAGTGTACGGGTGCACTCTGGGGCCAACGGCCTGACTTTC. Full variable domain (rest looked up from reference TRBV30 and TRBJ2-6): SQTIHQWPATLVQPVGSPLSLECTVEGTSNPNLYWYRQAAGRGLQLLFYSVGIGQISSEVPQNLSASRPQDRQFILSSKKLLLSDSGFYLCAWSVRVHSGANGLTFGAGSRLTVL.

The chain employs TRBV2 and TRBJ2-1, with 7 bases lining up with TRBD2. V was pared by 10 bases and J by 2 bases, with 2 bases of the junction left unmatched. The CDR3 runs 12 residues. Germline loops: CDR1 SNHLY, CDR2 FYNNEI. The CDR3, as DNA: TGTGCCATTGCGGGAGCCTACAATGAGCAGTTCTTC. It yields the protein CAIAGAYNEQFF.

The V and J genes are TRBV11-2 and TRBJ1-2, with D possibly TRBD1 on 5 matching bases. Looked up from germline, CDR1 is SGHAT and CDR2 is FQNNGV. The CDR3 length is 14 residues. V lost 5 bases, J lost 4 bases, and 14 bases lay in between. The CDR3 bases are TGTGCCAGCAGCGATTCGGCAGGGATCTATGGCTACACCTTC. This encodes CASSDSAGIYGYTF.

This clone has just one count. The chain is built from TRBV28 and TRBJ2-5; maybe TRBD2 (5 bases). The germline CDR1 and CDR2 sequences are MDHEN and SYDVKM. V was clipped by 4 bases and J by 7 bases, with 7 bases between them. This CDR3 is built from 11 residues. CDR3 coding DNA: TGTGCCAGCAGTTGGGAGTGGACCCAGTACTTC. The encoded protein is CASSWEWTQYF.

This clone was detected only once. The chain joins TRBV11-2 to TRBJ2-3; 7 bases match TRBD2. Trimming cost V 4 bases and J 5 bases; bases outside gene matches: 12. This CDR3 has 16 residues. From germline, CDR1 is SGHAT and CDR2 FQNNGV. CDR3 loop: CASSSQGGRGEDTQYF. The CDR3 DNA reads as TGTGCCAGCAGCTCCCAGGGCGGGAGAGGGGAAGATACGCAGTATTTT.

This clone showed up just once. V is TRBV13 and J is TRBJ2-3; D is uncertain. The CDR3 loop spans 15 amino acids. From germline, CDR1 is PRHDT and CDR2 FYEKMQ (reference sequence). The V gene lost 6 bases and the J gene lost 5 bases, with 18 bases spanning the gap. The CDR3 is CASRPVDGSGDTQYF. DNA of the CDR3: TGTGCCAGCAGACCAGTAGACGGGTCGGGAGATACGCAGTATTTT.

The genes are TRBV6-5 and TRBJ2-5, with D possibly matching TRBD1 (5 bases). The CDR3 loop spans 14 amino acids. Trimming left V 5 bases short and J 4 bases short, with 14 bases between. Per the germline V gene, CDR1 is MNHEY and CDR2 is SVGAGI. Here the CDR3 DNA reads TGTGCCAGCAGTGGTGGACATCGGGCAGAGACCCAGTACTTC. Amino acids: CASSGGHRAETQYF.

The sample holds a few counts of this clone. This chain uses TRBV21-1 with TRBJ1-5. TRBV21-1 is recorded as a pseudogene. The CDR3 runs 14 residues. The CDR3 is CASSGGRESQPQHF. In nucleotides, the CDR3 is TGTGCCAGCTCGGGGGGCAGGGAGAGTCAGCCCCAGCATTTT.

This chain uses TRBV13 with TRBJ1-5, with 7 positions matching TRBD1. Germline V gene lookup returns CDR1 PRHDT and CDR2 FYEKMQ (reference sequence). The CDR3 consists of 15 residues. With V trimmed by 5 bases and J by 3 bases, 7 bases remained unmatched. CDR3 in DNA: TGTGCCAGCAGCAGGGGACAGAATTACAATCAGCCCCAGCATTTT. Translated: CASSRGQNYNQPQHF. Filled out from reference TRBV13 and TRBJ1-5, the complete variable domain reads AAGVIQSPRHLIKEKRETATLKCYPIPRHDTVYWYQQGPGQDPQFLISFYEKMQSDKGSIPDRFSAQQFSDYHSELNMSSLELGDSALYFCASSRGQNYNQPQHFGDGTRLSIL.

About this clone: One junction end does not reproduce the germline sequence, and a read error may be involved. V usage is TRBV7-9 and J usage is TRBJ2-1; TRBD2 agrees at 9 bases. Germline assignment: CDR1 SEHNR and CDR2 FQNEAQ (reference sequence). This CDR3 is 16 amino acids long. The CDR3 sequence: CSSSNRAGGADNEQFF. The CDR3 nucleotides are TGTTCCAGCAGCAACCGAGCGGGAGGAGCGGACAATGAGCAGTTCTTC.

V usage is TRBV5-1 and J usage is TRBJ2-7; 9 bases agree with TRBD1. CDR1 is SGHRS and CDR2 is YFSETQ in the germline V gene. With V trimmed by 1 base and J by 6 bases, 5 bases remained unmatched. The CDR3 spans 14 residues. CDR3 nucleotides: TGCGCCAGCAGCTTGAGACAGGGGGAAGCCGAGCAGTACTTC. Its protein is CASSLRQGEAEQYF.

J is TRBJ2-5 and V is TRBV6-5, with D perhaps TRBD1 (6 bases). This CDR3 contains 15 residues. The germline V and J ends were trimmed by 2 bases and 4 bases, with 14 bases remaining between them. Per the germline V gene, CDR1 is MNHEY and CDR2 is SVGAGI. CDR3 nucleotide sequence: TGTGCCAGCAGTTACGGGGGCGGAGTCATAGAGACCCAGTACTTC. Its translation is CASSYGGGVIETQYF.

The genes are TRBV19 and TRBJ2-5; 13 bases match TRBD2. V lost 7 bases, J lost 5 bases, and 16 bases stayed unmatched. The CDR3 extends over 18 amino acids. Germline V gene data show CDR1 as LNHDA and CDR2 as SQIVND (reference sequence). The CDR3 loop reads CASTPGKWTSGRRETQYF. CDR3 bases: TGTGCCAGTACGCCTGGGAAATGGACTAGCGGGAGAAGGGAGACCCAGTACTTC.

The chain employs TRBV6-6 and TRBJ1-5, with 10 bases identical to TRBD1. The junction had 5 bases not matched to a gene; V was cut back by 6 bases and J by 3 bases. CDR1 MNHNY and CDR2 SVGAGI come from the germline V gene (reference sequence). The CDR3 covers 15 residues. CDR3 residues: CASRGTGVTNQPQHF. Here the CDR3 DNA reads TGTGCCAGCAGAGGGACAGGGGTCACCAATCAGCCCCAGCATTTT.

The CDR3 protein is CATSAPDIGANVLTF. In nucleotides, the CDR3 is TGTGCCACCAGCGCCCCGGACATAGGGGCCAACGTCCTGACTTTC. This chain joins TRBV15 and TRBJ2-6, with D possibly TRBD1 on 5 matching bases. The CDR3 runs to 15 residues. The V and J ends lost 5 bases and 4 bases respectively, with 12 bases between them. Germline lookup yields CDR1 LNHNV and CDR2 YYDKDF (reference sequence). Filled out from reference TRBV15 and TRBJ2-6, the complete variable domain reads DAMVIQNPRYQVTQFGKPVTLSCSQTLNHNVMYWYQQKSSQAPKLLFHYYDKDFNNEADTPDNFQSRRPNTSFCFLDIRSPGLGDTAMYLCATSAPDIGANVLTFGAGSRLTVL.

CDR3: CASTLSFGSSYEQYF. DNA of the CDR3: TGTGCCAGCACCCTCTCATTTGGCAGCTCCTACGAGCAGTACTTC. This chain connects TRBV27 to TRBJ2-7; D unclear. This CDR3 is 15 amino acids long. CDR1 MNHEY and CDR2 SMNVEV come from the germline V gene (reference sequence). V dropped 7 bases and J dropped 0 bases, with 16 bases sitting between them.

This CDR3 reads CASRERTGAYNEQFF. The CDR3, as DNA: TGTGCCAGCAGGGAAAGGACAGGGGCCTACAATGAGCAGTTCTTC. This chain joins TRBV2 and TRBJ2-1, with TRBD1 identical over 9 bases. Germline V gene data show CDR1 as SNHLY and CDR2 as FYNNEI. The V segment lost 6 bases and the J segment 2 bases; nucleotides outside the gene matches: 5. This CDR3 has 15 residues.

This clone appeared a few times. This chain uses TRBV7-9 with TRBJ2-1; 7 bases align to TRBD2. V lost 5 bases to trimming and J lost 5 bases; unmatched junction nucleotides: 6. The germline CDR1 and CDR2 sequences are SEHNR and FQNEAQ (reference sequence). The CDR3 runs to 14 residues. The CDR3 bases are TGTGCCAGCAGCCTAGGACTAGGGGACAATGAGCAGTTCTTC. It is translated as CASSLGLGDNEQFF.

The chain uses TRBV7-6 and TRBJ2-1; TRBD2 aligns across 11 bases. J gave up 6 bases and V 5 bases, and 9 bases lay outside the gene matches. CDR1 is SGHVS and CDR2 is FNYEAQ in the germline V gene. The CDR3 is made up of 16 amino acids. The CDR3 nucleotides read TGTGCCAGCAGCCCTCAGACTAGCGGGATTTCCAATGAGCAGTTCTTC. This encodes CASSPQTSGISNEQFF.

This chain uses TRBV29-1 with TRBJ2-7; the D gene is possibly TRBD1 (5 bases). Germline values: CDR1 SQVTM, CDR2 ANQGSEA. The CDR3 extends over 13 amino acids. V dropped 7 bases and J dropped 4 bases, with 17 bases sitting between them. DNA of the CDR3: TGCAGCGCAAGGACAACGGAAGGGTACGAGCAGTACTTC. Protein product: CSARTTEGYEQYF.

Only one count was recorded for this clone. CDR3 in DNA: TGTGCCATCACTGTTCCGGGACAGGGGTCCTCTGGGGCCAACGTCCTGACTTTC. This gives the protein CAITVPGQGSSGANVLTF. The J gene is TRBJ2-6, the V gene TRBV10-3; 10 bases line up with TRBD1. CDR1 and CDR2 (germline): ENHRY, SYGVKD. J lost 0 bases, V lost 7 bases, and 9 bases had no gene match. This CDR3 region has 18 residues.

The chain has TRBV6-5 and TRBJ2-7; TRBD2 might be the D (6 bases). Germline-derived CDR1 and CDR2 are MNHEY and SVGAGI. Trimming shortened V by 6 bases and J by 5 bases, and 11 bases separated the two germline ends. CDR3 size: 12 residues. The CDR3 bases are TGTGCCAGCAGCCCGACTAGTAACGAGCAGTACTTC. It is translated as CASSPTSNEQYF.

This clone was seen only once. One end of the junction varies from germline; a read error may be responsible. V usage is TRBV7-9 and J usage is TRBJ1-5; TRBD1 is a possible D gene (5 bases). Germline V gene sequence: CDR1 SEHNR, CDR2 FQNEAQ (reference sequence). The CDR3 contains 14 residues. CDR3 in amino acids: CSSSYPRGNQPQHF. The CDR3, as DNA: TGTTCCAGCAGCTACCCCCGGGGGAATCAGCCCCAGCATTTT.

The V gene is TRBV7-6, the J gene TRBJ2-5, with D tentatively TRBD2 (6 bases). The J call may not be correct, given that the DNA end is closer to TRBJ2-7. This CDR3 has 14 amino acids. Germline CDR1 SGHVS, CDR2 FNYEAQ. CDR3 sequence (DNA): TGTGCCAGCAGTACCCGGGGGTCATCCTACGAGCAGTACTTC. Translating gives CASSTRGSSYEQYF.

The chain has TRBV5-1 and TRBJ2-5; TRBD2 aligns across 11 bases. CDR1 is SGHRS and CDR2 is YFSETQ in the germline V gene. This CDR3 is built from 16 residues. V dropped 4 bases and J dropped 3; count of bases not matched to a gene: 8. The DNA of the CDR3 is TGCGCCAGCAGCCTCTCCTCACTAGCGGGAGAAGAGACCCAGTACTTC. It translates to CASSLSSLAGEETQYF.

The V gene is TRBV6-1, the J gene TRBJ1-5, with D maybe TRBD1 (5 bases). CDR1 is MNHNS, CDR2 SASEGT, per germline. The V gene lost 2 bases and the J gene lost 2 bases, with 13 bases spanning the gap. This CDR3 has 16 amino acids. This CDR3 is CASSEWDRGRNQPQHF. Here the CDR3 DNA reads TGTGCCAGCAGTGAATGGGATAGGGGCCGCAATCAGCCCCAGCATTTT.